Presented here are 32 T cell receptor beta chains from one specimen sequenced in a study of PD-L1 blockade in urothelial cancer. The time point here: pretreatment peripheral blood. The data were produced by immunoSEQ multiplex PCR, yet TCRdb's version contains in-frame clones alone and is incomplete. The sample records some 87,000 clones, around 87% being singletons. Sequencing used PBMCs, obtained around atezolizumab (anti-PD-L1) treatment. The receptors shown here come from a man in his 60s with urothelial cancer.

The rearrangement uses TRBV18 and TRBJ2-7, with a possible D match to TRBD2 (6 bases). This CDR3 has 14 amino acids. V shed 2 bases and J shed 4 bases, with 12 bases lying between them. The germline gives CDR1 KGHSH, CDR2 LQKENI. This CDR3 is CASSPGTGDYEQYF. The CDR3, as DNA: TGTGCCAGCTCACCAGGAACGGGGGATTACGAGCAGTACTTC.

The V and J genes are TRBV7-6 and TRBJ2-1; D remains ambiguous. In germline, CDR1 is SGHVS, CDR2 FNYEAQ. This CDR3 has 13 residues. The ends were cut back, 1 base at V and 7 bases at J, with 8 bases in the middle. The CDR3 nucleotides read TGTGCCAGCAGCTTAGAACCACAGAATGAGCAGTTCTTC. It specifies CASSLEPQNEQFF.

The rearrangement joins TRBV27 to TRBJ2-7, with 16 bases that match TRBD2. The J segment lost 0 bases and the V segment lost 4 bases, leaving 6 bases of the junction unmatched. Germline V gives CDR1 MNHEY, CDR2 SMNVEV (reference sequence). CDR3 length: 18 residues. The CDR3 DNA reads TGTGCCAGCAGTTCACCGGGACTAGCGGGAGGGTTCTCCTACGAGCAGTACTTC. This encodes CASSSPGLAGGFSYEQYF.

This clone was counted ten times or more. This chain uses TRBV21-1 with TRBJ1-5. TRBV21-1 is a pseudogene segment. The CDR3 length is 13 residues. The CDR3 region is CASSKKENQPQHF. The CDR3 DNA follows: TGTGCCAGCAGCAAAAAGGAGAATCAGCCCCAGCATTTT.

The V and J genes are TRBV30 and TRBJ1-5, with a tentative D call TRBD1 (6 bases). The CDR3 has 15 residues. Germline loops: CDR1 GTSNPN, CDR2 SVGIG (reference sequence). V was cut by 1 base and J by 6 bases, with 16 bases left in between. The CDR3 spells CAWSGGGGPGQPQHF. CDR3 nucleotide sequence: TGTGCCTGGAGTGGAGGCGGGGGGCCGGGTCAGCCCCAGCATTTT.

The chain has TRBV5-1 and TRBJ2-7, with a tentative D call TRBD1 (6 bases). The germline CDR1 and CDR2 sequences are SGHRS and YFSETQ. The CDR3 length is 14 residues. The ends were cut back, 3 bases at V and 2 bases at J, with 12 bases in the middle. The CDR3: CASSYQGLTYEQYF. In nucleotides, the CDR3 is TGCGCCAGCAGCTACCAGGGGCTAACCTACGAGCAGTACTTC.

V usage is TRBV6-1 and J usage is TRBJ1-5; TRBD1 matches 7 bases. Germline V gives CDR1 MNHNS, CDR2 SASEGT. This CDR3 region has 15 residues. Trimming took 8 bases from V and 0 from J; bases not matched to a gene: 7. The CDR3 sequence: CASGTDRYSNQPQHF. CDR3 nucleotides: TGTGCCAGCGGGACAGACCGATATAGCAATCAGCCCCAGCATTTT.

This clone was seen just once. The chain is built from TRBV30 and TRBJ2-5; D may be TRBD2 (5 bases). The CDR3 runs to 13 residues. V was cut by 3 bases and J by 3 bases, with 11 bases left in between. Germline values: CDR1 GTSNPN, CDR2 SVGIG (reference sequence). The CDR3 DNA reads as TGTGCCTGGAGCCGACTATCGGAAGAGACCCAGTACTTC. It encodes CAWSRLSEETQYF.

The rearrangement links TRBV2 to TRBJ1-6, with 9 bases matching TRBD1. The germline gives CDR1 SNHLY, CDR2 FYNNEI. The CDR3 covers 15 residues. V dropped 6 bases and J dropped 10; count of bases not matched to a gene: 10. The CDR3 loop reads CASSHPLGQGSPLHF. The CDR3 bases are TGTGCCAGCAGCCACCCGCTGGGACAGGGCTCACCCCTCCACTTT. The variable domain in full, with the rest retrieved from reference TRBV2 and TRBJ1-6, is EPEVTQTPSHQVTQMGQEVILRCVPISNHLYFYWYRQILGQKVEFLVSFYNNEISEKSEIFDDQFSVERPDGSNFTLKIRSTKLEDSAMYFCASSHPLGQGSPLHFGNGTRLTVT.

The V call is TRBV11-1, the J call TRBJ2-5, with 12 bases matching TRBD1. CDR3 length: 16 residues. Germline loops: CDR1 SGHAT, CDR2 FQDESV (reference sequence). V was pared by 4 bases and J by 4 bases, with 7 bases of the junction left unmatched. The CDR3 reads CASSYRRDRGRETQYF. The CDR3 DNA follows: TGTGCCAGCAGCTACCGACGGGACAGGGGGCGAGAGACCCAGTACTTC.

V gene TRBV28 combines with J gene TRBJ1-4, with a weak D call TRBD1 (5 bases). CDR3 size: 17 residues. Germline V CDR1 and CDR2: MDHEN, SYDVKM. V lost 7 bases and J 8 bases, leaving 26 bases between the germline ends. Here the CDR3 DNA reads TGTGCCAGCAACGTTGTGGGACTTCGCCCCACAGACGAAAAACTGTTTTTT. Protein product: CASNVVGLRPTDEKLFF.

The chain joins TRBV2 to TRBJ2-7; D is possibly TRBD1 (6 bases). The V and J ends lost 0 bases and 2 bases respectively, with 14 bases between them. Germline V gives CDR1 SNHLY, CDR2 FYNNEI. This CDR3 is 16 amino acids long. CDR3 amino acids: CASSEALTRGTYEQYF. CDR3 in DNA: TGTGCCAGCAGTGAAGCGCTCACCAGGGGCACCTACGAGCAGTACTTC.

A few counts support this clone. The chain couples TRBV11-2 to TRBJ2-7; D not certain. Germline CDR1 reads SGHAT; CDR2 reads FQNNGV. V was clipped by 5 bases and J by 4 bases, with 9 bases between them. This CDR3 region has 12 residues. CDR3 region: CASSTADYEQYF. The CDR3 nucleotides are TGTGCCAGCAGCACGGCGGATTACGAGCAGTACTTC.

The chain is built from TRBV6-1 and TRBJ1-1; possibly TRBD1 for D (6 bases). This CDR3 comprises 15 residues. Trimming pared 2 bases from V and 5 bases from J, leaving 15 bases between. Germline V gives CDR1 MNHNS, CDR2 SASEGT. CDR3 sequence reads: CASSEPGQGMTEAFF. Here the CDR3 DNA reads TGTGCCAGCAGTGAACCCGGGCAGGGGATGACTGAAGCTTTCTTT.

The gene calls are TRBV7-2 and TRBJ1-1; TRBD1 is a possible D gene (5 bases). The CDR3 consists of 18 residues. Trimming stripped 2 bases from V and 0 bases from J, with 19 bases between. Per germline, CDR1 SGHTA and CDR2 FQGNSA. The CDR3 nucleotides are TGTGCCAGCAGCTTATGGGCTGGGGGAAGCGGGATGAACACTGAAGCTTTCTTT. Translation gives CASSLWAGGSGMNTEAFF.

The rearrangement uses TRBV6-6 and TRBJ2-5; 10 bases line up with TRBD1. V dropped 1 base and J dropped 3; count of bases not matched to a gene: 5. The CDR3 covers 16 residues. Germline loops: CDR1 MNHNY, CDR2 SVGAGI (reference sequence). The CDR3 here is CASSYLGQGNKETQYF. DNA for the CDR3: TGTGCCAGCAGTTACTTGGGACAGGGGAATAAAGAGACCCAGTACTTC.

V and J are TRBV11-2 and TRBJ2-7; 8 bases match TRBD1. This CDR3 contains 13 residues. Germline CDR1 reads SGHAT; CDR2 reads FQNNGV. Trimming cost V 5 bases and J 2 bases; bases outside gene matches: 2. This CDR3 reads CASSAGQAYEQYF. Here the CDR3 DNA reads TGTGCCAGCAGCGCGGGACAGGCCTACGAGCAGTACTTC.

This chain links TRBV4-2 with TRBJ1-1, with 7 positions matching TRBD1. Looked up from germline, CDR1 is LGHNA and CDR2 is YNFKEQ. Losses at the gene ends were 1 base for V and 1 base for J; bases not matched to a gene: 3. The CDR3 extends over 15 amino acids. CDR3 nucleotides: TGTGCCAGCAGCCAAGCCGGGACAGCGAACACTGAAGCTTTCTTT. Amino acid sequence: CASSQAGTANTEAFF.

V usage is TRBV30 and J usage is TRBJ2-3; D is uncertain. CDR1 and CDR2 (germline): GTSNPN, SVGIG (reference sequence). Trimming took off 2 bases at V and 1 base at J, with 10 bases between the two ends. This CDR3 region has 14 residues. The CDR3 spells CAWSSGSGTDTQYF. In nucleotides, the CDR3 is TGTGCCTGGAGTTCAGGCTCAGGCACAGATACGCAGTATTTT.

This clone was recorded a few times. The genes are TRBV11-2 and TRBJ2-7; D is undetermined. V dropped 5 bases and J dropped 0 bases, with 14 bases sitting between them. This CDR3 is 15 amino acids long. Germline-derived CDR1 and CDR2 are SGHAT and FQNNGV. In DNA form, the CDR3 reads TGTGCCAGCAGCCCCACGGCAGGCGACTCCTACGAGCAGTACTTC. Its protein product is CASSPTAGDSYEQYF.

This clone was recorded only once. The rearrangement uses TRBV7-8 and TRBJ1-3; D gene unclear. This CDR3 comprises 14 residues. CDR1 is SGHVS, CDR2 FQNEAQ, per germline. The germline V and J ends were trimmed by 2 bases and 0 bases, with 5 bases remaining between them. Here the CDR3 reads CASSLTSSGNTIYF. CDR3 DNA: TGTGCCAGCAGCTTAACTAGCTCTGGAAACACCATATATTTT.

V is TRBV6-4 and J is TRBJ1-2; 11 nucleotides align to TRBD1. CDR3 size: 14 residues. The V and J ends lost 4 bases and 8 bases, in that order; junction bases with no gene match: 6. CDR1 is MRHNA, CDR2 SNTAGT, per germline. The CDR3, as DNA: TGTGCCAGCAGTGGGACAGGGGGCGCCGAGGGCTACACCTTC. Translation gives CASSGTGGAEGYTF.

CDR3 coding DNA: TGTGCCAGCAGCCCAAGCCTTAACTATGGCTACACCTTC. Translated: CASSPSLNYGYTF. The chain combines TRBV28 with TRBJ1-2; D unclear. This CDR3 comprises 13 residues. The V gene's germline CDR1 is MDHEN and CDR2 SYDVKM. V lost 6 bases and J 1 base, leaving 9 bases between the germline ends.

V gene TRBV30 combines with J gene TRBJ2-7; D is perhaps TRBD1 (5 bases). The V and J ends lost 0 bases and 1 base respectively, with 10 bases between them. CDR1 is GTSNPN, CDR2 SVGIG, per germline (reference sequence). The CDR3 loop spans 14 amino acids. Here the CDR3 reads CAWSVPGMSYEQYF. CDR3 nucleotides: TGTGCCTGGAGTGTCCCAGGGATGTCCTACGAGCAGTACTTC.

The chain recombines TRBV10-2 with TRBJ1-5, with D hard to call. The CDR3 is 15 amino acids. From germline, CDR1 is WSHSY and CDR2 SAAADI. V lost 5 bases and J 3 bases, leaving 14 bases between the germline ends. In DNA, the CDR3 is TGCGCCAGCAGTCCCGGACTGACTCTCAATCAGCCCCAGCATTTT. Amino acids: CASSPGLTLNQPQHF.

This rearrangement joins TRBV7-3 to TRBJ2-5; TRBD1 matches at 7 bases. CDR1 SGHTA and CDR2 FQGTGA come from the germline V gene. V lost 5 bases, J lost 4 bases, and 10 bases stayed unmatched. The CDR3 is 15 amino acids. The CDR3 reads CASSASLAGGETQYF. The CDR3 DNA is TGTGCCAGCAGCGCGTCGCTGGCAGGGGGAGAGACCCAGTACTTC.

This clone was recorded a few times. This rearrangement joins TRBV11-2 to TRBJ2-7; 8 bases match TRBD1. Trimming took 1 base from V and 4 from J; bases not matched to a gene: 3. The germline V gene encodes CDR1 SGHAT and CDR2 FQNNGV. This CDR3 is 14 amino acids long. CDR3 amino acids: CASSLGTGIYEQYF. As DNA, the CDR3 is TGTGCCAGCAGCTTAGGGACAGGGATTTACGAGCAGTACTTC.

The chain is built from TRBV21-1 and TRBJ1-1; the listed D gene, TRBD1, was not tested against the DNA. TRBV21-1 is a pseudogene segment. This CDR3 contains 13 residues. Here the CDR3 reads CASSKGDRTEAFF. For the CDR3, the DNA is TGTGCCAGCAGCAAAGGGGACAGGACTGAAGCTTTCTTT.

This chain's CDR3 is CASSYSGTSSYEQYF. CDR3 DNA: TGTGCCAGCAGTTATTCCGGGACTAGCAGCTACGAGCAGTACTTC. The rearrangement joins TRBV6-5 to TRBJ2-7; 9 bases match TRBD2. Losses at the gene ends were 3 bases for V and 3 bases for J; bases not matched to a gene: 6. In germline, CDR1 is MNHEY, CDR2 SVGAGI. The length of the CDR3 is 15 residues.

The chain carries TRBV28 and TRBJ2-2; 10 nucleotides align to TRBD2. From germline, CDR1 is MDHEN and CDR2 SYDVKM. Trimming cost V 2 bases and J 6 bases; bases outside gene matches: 6. The CDR3 extends over 16 amino acids. The CDR3 here is CASSLGSLAGAGELFF. The CDR3 nucleotides read TGTGCCAGCAGTTTAGGTAGCCTAGCGGGAGCCGGGGAGCTGTTTTTT.

The V and J genes are TRBV4-2 and TRBJ1-4, with no clear D. This CDR3 region has 16 residues. Trimming removed 0 bases at V and 4 bases at J, with 12 bases between. Germline values: CDR1 LGHNA, CDR2 YNFKEQ. The CDR3 loop reads CASSQDTGDGNEKLFF. DNA for the CDR3: TGTGCCAGCAGCCAAGATACCGGGGATGGTAATGAAAAACTGTTTTTT.

V and J are TRBV7-2 and TRBJ2-7; TRBD2 aligns across 7 bases. CDR1 and CDR2 (germline): SGHTA, FQGNSA. The junction had 2 bases not matched to a gene; V was cut back by 0 bases and J by 0 bases. The CDR3 has 15 residues. CDR3 sequence: CASSLAGGVSYEQYF. For the CDR3, the DNA is TGTGCCAGCAGCTTAGCGGGGGGGGTCTCCTACGAGCAGTACTTC.